A selection of T cell receptor beta chains follows, all from one sample in a study of OX40 agonist ivuxolimab in advanced cancers. Measured with immunoSEQ multiplex PCR; TCRdb has only the in-frame clones, and not every one. The table shows tens of thousands of clones, with 88% occurring only once. This specimen consisted of CD4+ or CD8+ T cells sorted from blood, obtained in a trial of the OX40 agonist ivuxolimab. These receptors were obtained from an adult with an advanced solid tumor such as melanoma, head and neck, liver or kidney cancer. The CDR3 runs from the conserved cysteine through the conserved F or W. D genes are given only for firm matches.

d_call cdr3_length j_call v_call cdr3_nt cdr3_aa
TRBD1 16 TRBJ2-2 TRBV11-1 TGTGCCAGCAGCTCAACGACAGGGGGCAACACCGGGGAGCTGTTTTTT CASSSTTGGNTGELFF
. 13 TRBJ1-3 TRBV6-5 TGTGCCAGCAGTCTTGACCCGAGGAACACCATATATTTT CASSLDPRNTIYF
. 13 TRBJ2-6 TRBV10-3 TGTGCCATCAGTGCCACAGGGGCCAACGTCCTGACTTTC CAISATGANVLTF
TRBD1 16 TRBJ2-7 TRBV6-5 TGTGCCAGCAGTTCTTCCCGGACAGGCCGCTCCTACGAGCAGTACTTC CASSSSRTGRSYEQYF
TRBD2 15 TRBJ2-1 TRBV10-3 TGTGGTACCGGGACTAGCGGGAGGAGGTCAGGCGAGCAGTTCTTC CGTGTSGRRSGEQFF
. 15 TRBJ1-4 TRBV4-2 TGTGCCAGCAGCCAAGATCGGGCGTCTAATGAAAAACTGTTTTTT CASSQDRASNEKLFF
. 12 TRBJ2-5 TRBV6-1 TGTGCCAGCAGCTCCTACGGGAAGACCCAGTACTTC CASSSYGKTQYF
TRBD2 15 TRBJ2-1 TRBV10-1 TGCGCCAGCAGTGACTCAGGACTAGCGGGAACCGAGCAGTTCTTC CASSDSGLAGTEQFF
. 11 TRBJ1-1 TRBV11-1 TGTGCCAGCAGTAGGGGCCCTGAAGCTTTCTTT CASSRGPEAFF
TRBD1 17 TRBJ1-4 TRBV4-1 TGCGCCAGCAGCCATTCTCCCGCCGGGACAGGGTCTGAAAAACTGTTTTTT CASSHSPAGTGSEKLFF
. 17 TRBJ2-6 TRBV7-3 TGTGCCAGCAGCTTACACGATAGCCTCTCTGGGGCCAACGTCCTGACTTTC CASSLHDSLSGANVLTF
. 14 TRBJ1-2 TRBV11-1 TGTGCCAGCAGCTCAGTACAGGGTCCGGGTGGCTACACCTTC CASSSVQGPGGYTF
. 15 TRBJ1-2 TRBV18 TGTGCCAGCTCACCCTTGGAGGGAGCGAACTATGGCTACACCTTC CASSPLEGANYGYTF
TRBD2 14 TRBJ2-5 TRBV28 TGTGCCAGCAGTAAACTAGCGGGAGTCGAGACCCAGTACTTC CASSKLAGVETQYF
. 13 TRBJ1-2 TRBV30 TGTGCCTGGAGTAACCAGGGTCAGGGCGGCTACACCTTC CAWSNQGQGGYTF
. 12 TRBJ1-2 TRBV30 TGTGCCTGGACCGACGGGGGGAGTGGCTACACCTTC CAWTDGGSGYTF
TRBD1 14 TRBJ1-2 TRBV19 TGTGCCAGTAGTATTCACAGGGGGGACTATGGCTACACCTTC CASSIHRGDYGYTF